The 20 T cell receptor beta chains given below trace back to one sample, sequenced in a study of graft-versus-host responses after intestinal transplantation. Data came from immunoSEQ multiplex PCR; TCRdb stores just in-frame clones and leaves some out. Counted here are about 47,000 clones, around 96% occurring once; the ten biggest clones make up under 0.25%. Their antigens are not known. The material sequenced was unstimulated CD8+ T cells sorted from spleen or lymph node cells, taken before transplant. These receptors were taken from a human donor who was the organ donor for an intestinal transplant.

This chain joins TRBV18 and TRBJ2-7, with 7 bases identical to TRBD2. In germline, CDR1 is KGHSH, CDR2 LQKENI. This CDR3 has 14 residues. Trimming removed 6 bases from V and 5 bases from J; junction bases left unmatched: 10. Written as DNA, the CDR3 is TGTGCCAGCTCGACAAGGCTAGCGGTCGACGAGCAGTACTTC. This translates into CASSTRLAVDEQYF.

This CDR3 reads CASGPGGANTGELFF. The CDR3 DNA follows: TGTGCTAGTGGCCCGGGGGGGGCGAACACCGGGGAGCTGTTTTTT. The V call is TRBV12-5, the J call TRBJ2-2; the match to TRBD2 covers 8 bases. The CDR3 loop spans 15 amino acids. CDR1 and CDR2 (germline): LGHNT, FRNRAP. The V gene end was trimmed by 6 bases and the J gene end by 0 bases; junction bases not matched to a gene: 3. Looking up the rest from reference TRBV12-5 and TRBJ2-2 gives the full variable domain: DARVTQTPRHKVTEMGQEVTMRCQPILGHNTVFWYRQTMMQGLELLAYFRNRAPLDDSGMPKDRFSAEMPDATLATLKIQPSEPRDSAVYFCASGPGGANTGELFFGEGSRLTVL.

This clone was counted between two and nine times. The chain uses TRBV6-5 and TRBJ1-1; D is possibly TRBD1 (6 bases). Germline V gene data show CDR1 as MNHEY and CDR2 as SVGAGI. With 0 bases removed from V and 6 bases from J, the gap between germline ends came to 14 bases. The length of the CDR3 is 15 residues. This chain's CDR3 is CASSYSFRGTAEAFF. The CDR3 DNA reads TGTGCCAGCAGTTACTCGTTCAGGGGTACGGCTGAAGCTTTCTTT.

This chain uses TRBV5-4 with TRBJ2-3, with TRBD2 matching over 13 bases. This CDR3 has 19 residues. The V gene end was trimmed by 3 bases and the J gene end by 6 bases; junction bases not matched to a gene: 16. CDR1 SGHNT and CDR2 YYREEE come from the germline V gene (reference sequence). CDR3 bases: TGTGCCAGCAGCTCCGGGACTAGCGGGGCGCTAGGGTTATTGGATACGCAGTATTTT. The encoded protein is CASSSGTSGALGLLDTQYF.

This clone was seen only once. The rearrangement joins TRBV5-1 to TRBJ1-6; D gene unclear. V lost 2 bases and J 7 bases, leaving 16 bases between the germline ends. The germline V gene has CDR1 SGHRS and CDR2 YFSETQ. This CDR3 is 16 amino acids long. CDR3 DNA: TGCGCCAGCAGCTTCGGGTTCCAGGAGGGCAATTCACCCCTCCACTTT. This sequence encodes CASSFGFQEGNSPLHF.

V and J are TRBV7-9 and TRBJ1-1; 8 nucleotides agree with TRBD1. The CDR3 consists of 15 residues. Germline lookup yields CDR1 SEHNR and CDR2 FQNEAQ (reference sequence). The ends lost 5 bases at V and 0 bases at J; junction bases unmatched: 5. The CDR3 loop reads CASSPQGAMNTEAFF. In DNA, the CDR3 is TGTGCCAGCAGCCCCCAGGGGGCGATGAACACTGAAGCTTTCTTT.

The V call is TRBV6-6, the J call TRBJ2-7; 13 bases are a match to TRBD2. In germline, CDR1 is MNHNY, CDR2 SVGAGI (reference sequence). Trimming cost V 5 bases and J 3 bases; bases outside gene matches: 7. The CDR3 extends over 16 amino acids. The CDR3: CASSQTSGGLYYEQYF. The CDR3 DNA reads TGTGCCAGCAGTCAGACTAGCGGGGGGCTCTACTACGAGCAGTACTTC.

V gene TRBV11-2 combines with J gene TRBJ2-3; 8 positions agree with TRBD2. The germline V gene has CDR1 SGHAT and CDR2 FQNNGV. V was clipped by 5 bases and J by 3 bases; unmatched bases: 7. The CDR3 extends over 15 amino acids. CDR3 sequence (DNA): TGTGCCAGCAGCATCTTAGCGGGGACGACAGATACGCAGTATTTT. Encoded protein: CASSILAGTTDTQYF.

This chain joins TRBV30 and TRBJ2-7; 9 bases map to TRBD1. Per the germline V gene, CDR1 is GTSNPN and CDR2 is SVGIG (reference sequence). The CDR3 is made up of 14 amino acids. The ends lost 1 base at V and 5 bases at J; junction bases unmatched: 6. The CDR3 here is CAWSDGTGQDEQYF. CDR3 sequence (DNA): TGTGCCTGGAGTGATGGGACAGGGCAAGACGAGCAGTACTTC.

V is TRBV7-6 and J is TRBJ2-1, with TRBD2 identical over 7 bases. Germline V gene sequence: CDR1 SGHVS, CDR2 FNYEAQ. The junction had 13 bases not matched to a gene; V was cut back by 2 bases and J by 9 bases. The CDR3 length is 16 residues. CDR3 nucleotides: TGTGCCAGCAGCTTAAGCGGAGCGGGGTACGCTGGTGAGCAGTTCTTC. Translating gives CASSLSGAGYAGEQFF.

The chain has TRBV7-9 and TRBJ1-6; 7 bases map to TRBD1. Germline trimming cut 4 bases from V and 5 bases from J; bases unmatched to any gene: 8. In germline, CDR1 is SEHNR, CDR2 FQNEAQ (reference sequence). The CDR3 covers 16 residues. The CDR3 loop reads CASSSPGTVNNSPLHF. For the CDR3, the DNA is TGTGCCAGCAGCTCGCCCGGGACAGTGAATAATTCACCCCTCCACTTT.

The chain employs TRBV7-8 and TRBJ1-5; 8 bases map to TRBD1. Germline CDR1 reads SGHVS; CDR2 reads FQNEAQ. This CDR3 has 14 residues. Unmatched junction bases numbered 3, after V lost 1 base and J lost 7 bases. CDR3 in amino acids: CASSLGTGRQPQHF. As DNA, the CDR3 is TGTGCCAGCAGCTTAGGGACAGGGCGGCAGCCCCAGCATTTT.

The chain links TRBV27 to TRBJ1-1; unclear D gene. Germline CDR1 reads MNHEY; CDR2 reads SMNVEV (reference sequence). The V gene lost 2 bases and the J gene lost 10 bases, with 14 bases spanning the gap. The CDR3 consists of 13 residues. CDR3 in DNA: TGTGCCAGCAGTTTAAGTTCTCTATCAAGAGCTTTCTTT. This encodes CASSLSSLSRAFF.

The chain combines TRBV9 with TRBJ1-1; D is ambiguous. The V end was cut by 4 bases, the J end by 1 base, with 8 bases between. The V gene's germline CDR1 is SGDLS and CDR2 YYNGEE. The CDR3 has 13 amino acids. The CDR3 region is CASSIPTNTEAFF. CDR3 coding DNA: TGTGCCAGCAGCATCCCGACGAACACTGAAGCTTTCTTT.

The chain joins TRBV30 to TRBJ2-7, with 9 bases that match TRBD2. This CDR3 is 13 amino acids long. The trim removed 1 base at V and 3 bases at J, leaving 1 base unmatched. Germline V gene sequence: CDR1 GTSNPN, CDR2 SVGIG (reference sequence). The CDR3 spells CAWSGLADYEQYF. In DNA, the CDR3 is TGTGCCTGGAGTGGACTAGCGGACTACGAGCAGTACTTC.

The chain links TRBV11-2 to TRBJ1-5, with D possibly matching TRBD1 (5 bases). CDR3 length equals 12 residues. V was trimmed by 1 base and J by 9 bases, leaving 7 bases between them. Germline assignment: CDR1 SGHAT and CDR2 FQNNGV. The CDR3 DNA follows: TGTGCCAGCAGCTTAGCTGGGGGGCCCCAGCATTTT. It translates to CASSLAGGPQHF.

This chain links TRBV2 with TRBJ2-1; D is undetermined. V lost 5 bases, J lost 4 bases, and 12 bases lay in between. Germline V CDR1 and CDR2: SNHLY, FYNNEI. The CDR3 runs to 14 residues. This CDR3 reads CASSRGRTYNEQFF. In DNA form, the CDR3 reads TGTGCCAGCAGTCGAGGACGGACGTACAATGAGCAGTTCTTC.

The chain combines TRBV13 with TRBJ2-1; 10 bases are shared with TRBD1. With 4 bases clipped from V and 5 bases from J, the junction kept 5 bases outside the gene matches. Germline CDR1 reads PRHDT; CDR2 reads FYEKMQ (reference sequence). This CDR3 has 15 residues. The CDR3 reads CASSSRDRGDNEQFF. In DNA form, the CDR3 reads TGTGCCAGCAGCTCCCGGGACAGGGGCGACAATGAGCAGTTCTTC.

This rearrangement joins TRBV7-9 to TRBJ1-1, with D uncertain. The germline V gene encodes CDR1 SEHNR and CDR2 FQNEAQ (reference sequence). Deletions cut 4 bases from V and 2 bases from J, with 8 bases between. The length of the CDR3 is 13 residues. The CDR3 region has the DNA TGTGCCAGCAGCTCCCTGGGCAACACTGAAGCTTTCTTT. Protein sequence: CASSSLGNTEAFF. Filled out from reference TRBV7-9 and TRBJ1-1, the complete variable domain reads DTGVSQNPRHKITKRGQNVTFRCDPISEHNRLYWYRQTLGQGPEFLTYFQNEAQLEKSRLLSDRFSAERPKGSFSTLEIQRTEQGDSAMYLCASSSLGNTEAFFGQGTRLTVV.

The rearrangement joins TRBV27 to TRBJ1-1, with D maybe TRBD1 (5 bases). Trimming shortened V by 1 base and J by 0 bases, and 6 bases separated the two germline ends. From germline, CDR1 is MNHEY and CDR2 SMNVEV (reference sequence). The length of the CDR3 is 14 residues. The CDR3 protein is CASSLLGLNTEAFF. CDR3 DNA sequence: TGTGCCAGCAGTTTATTGGGACTGAACACTGAAGCTTTCTTT.